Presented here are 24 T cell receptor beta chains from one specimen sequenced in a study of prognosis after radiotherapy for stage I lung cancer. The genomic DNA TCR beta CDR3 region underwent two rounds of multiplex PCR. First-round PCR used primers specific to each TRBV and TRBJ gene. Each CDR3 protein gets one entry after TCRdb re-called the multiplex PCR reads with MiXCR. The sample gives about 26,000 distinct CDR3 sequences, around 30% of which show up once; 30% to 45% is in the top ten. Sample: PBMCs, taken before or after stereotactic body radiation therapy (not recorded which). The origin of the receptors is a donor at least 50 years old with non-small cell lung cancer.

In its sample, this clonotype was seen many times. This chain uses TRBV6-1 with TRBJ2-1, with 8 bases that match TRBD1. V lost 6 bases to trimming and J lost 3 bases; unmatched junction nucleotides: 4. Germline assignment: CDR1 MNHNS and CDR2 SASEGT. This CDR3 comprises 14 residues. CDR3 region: CASRNGQGYNEQFF. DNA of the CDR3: TGTGCCAGCAGAAACGGACAGGGCTACAATGAGCAGTTCTTC.

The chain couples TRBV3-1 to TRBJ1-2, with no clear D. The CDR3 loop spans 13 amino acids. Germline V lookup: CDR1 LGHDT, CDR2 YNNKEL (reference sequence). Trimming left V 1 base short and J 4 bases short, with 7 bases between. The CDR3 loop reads CASSQGRTYGYTF. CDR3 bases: TGTGCCAGCAGCCAAGGACGGACCTATGGCTACACCTTC.

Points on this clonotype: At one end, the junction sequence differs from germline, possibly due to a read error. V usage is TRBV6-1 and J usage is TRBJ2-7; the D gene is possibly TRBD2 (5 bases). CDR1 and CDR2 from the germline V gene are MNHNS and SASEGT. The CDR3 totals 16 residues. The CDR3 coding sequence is TGTGCCAGCAGCTCCCCCTCCAGCGGCACTACCTACGATCAGTACTTC. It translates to CASSSPSSGTTYDQYF.

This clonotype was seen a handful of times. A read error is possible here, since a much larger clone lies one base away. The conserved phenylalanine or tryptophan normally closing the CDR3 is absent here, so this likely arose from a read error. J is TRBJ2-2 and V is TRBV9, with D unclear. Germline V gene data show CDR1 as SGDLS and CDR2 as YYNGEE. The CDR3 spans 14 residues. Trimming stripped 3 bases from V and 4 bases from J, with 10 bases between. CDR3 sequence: CASSERRATGELFL. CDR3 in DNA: TGTGCCAGCAGCGAACGAAGGGCCACCGGGGAGCTGTTTCTT.

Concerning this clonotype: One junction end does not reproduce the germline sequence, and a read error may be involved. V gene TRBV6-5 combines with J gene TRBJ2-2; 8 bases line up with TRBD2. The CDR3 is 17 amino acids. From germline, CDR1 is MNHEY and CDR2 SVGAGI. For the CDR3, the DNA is TGTGCCAGCAGTTACTCGTTTCGGGGGGGGAACACCCGGGAGCTGTTTTTT. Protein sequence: CASSYSFRGGNTRELFF.

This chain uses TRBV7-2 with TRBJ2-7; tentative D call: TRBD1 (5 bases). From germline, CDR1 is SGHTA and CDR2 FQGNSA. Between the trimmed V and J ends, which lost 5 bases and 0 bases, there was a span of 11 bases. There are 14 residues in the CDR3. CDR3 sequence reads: CASSRQTSSYEQYF. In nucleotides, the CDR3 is TGTGCCAGCAGCCGACAGACAAGCTCCTACGAGCAGTACTTC. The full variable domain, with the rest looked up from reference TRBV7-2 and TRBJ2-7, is GAGVSQSPSNKVTEKGKDVELRCDPISGHTALYWYRQSLGQGLEFLIYFQGNSAPDKSGLPSDRFSAERTGGSVSTLTIQRTQQEDSAVYLCASSRQTSSYEQYFGPGTRLTVT.

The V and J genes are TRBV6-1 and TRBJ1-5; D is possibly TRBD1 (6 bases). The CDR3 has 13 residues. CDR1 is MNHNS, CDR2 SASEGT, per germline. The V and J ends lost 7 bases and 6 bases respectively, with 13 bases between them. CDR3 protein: CASKEGGSQPQHF. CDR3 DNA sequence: TGTGCCAGCAAGGAGGGGGGTAGTCAGCCCCAGCATTTT.

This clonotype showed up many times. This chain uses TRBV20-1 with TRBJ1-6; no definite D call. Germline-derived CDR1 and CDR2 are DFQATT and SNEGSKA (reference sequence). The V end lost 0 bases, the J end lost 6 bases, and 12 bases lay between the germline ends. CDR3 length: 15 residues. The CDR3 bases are TGCAGTGCTAGAGATGCGGCAGATTTTAATTCACCCCTCCACTTT. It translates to CSARDAADFNSPLHF.

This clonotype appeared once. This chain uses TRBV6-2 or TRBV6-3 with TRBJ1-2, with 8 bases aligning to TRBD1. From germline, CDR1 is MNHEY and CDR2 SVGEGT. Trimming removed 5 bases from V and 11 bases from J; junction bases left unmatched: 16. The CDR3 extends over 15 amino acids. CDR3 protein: CASSPRTGKLGRYTF. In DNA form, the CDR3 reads TGTGCCAGCAGTCCAAGGACAGGGAAACTAGGGAGGTACACCTTC.

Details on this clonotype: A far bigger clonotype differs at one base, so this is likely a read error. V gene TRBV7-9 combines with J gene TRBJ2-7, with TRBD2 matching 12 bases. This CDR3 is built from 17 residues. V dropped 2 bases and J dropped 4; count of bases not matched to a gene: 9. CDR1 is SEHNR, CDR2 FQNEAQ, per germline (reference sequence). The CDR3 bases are TGTGCCAGCAGCTTAATTACCCTGACTAGCGGGGGTTACGAGCAGTACTTC. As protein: CASSLITLTSGGYEQYF.

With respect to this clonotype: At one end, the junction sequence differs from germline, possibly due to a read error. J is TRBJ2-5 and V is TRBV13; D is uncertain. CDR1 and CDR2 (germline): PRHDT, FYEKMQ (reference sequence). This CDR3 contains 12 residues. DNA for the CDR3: TGTGCCATCAGCGAACGAACTGAGACCCAGTACTTC. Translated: CAISERTETQYF.

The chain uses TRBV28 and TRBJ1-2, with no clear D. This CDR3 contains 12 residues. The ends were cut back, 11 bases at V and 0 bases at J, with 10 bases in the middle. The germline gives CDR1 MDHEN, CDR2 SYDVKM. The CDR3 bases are TGTGCCTCAAATTCCGCTAACTATGGCTACACCTTC. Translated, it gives CASNSANYGYTF.

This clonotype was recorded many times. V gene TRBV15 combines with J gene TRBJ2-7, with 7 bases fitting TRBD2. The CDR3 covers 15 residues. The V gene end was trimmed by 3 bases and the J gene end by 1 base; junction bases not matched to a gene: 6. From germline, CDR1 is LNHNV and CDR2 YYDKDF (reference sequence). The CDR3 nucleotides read TGTGCCACCAGCAGGGGGGGGACTCAATCCTACGAGCAGTACTTC. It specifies CATSRGGTQSYEQYF.

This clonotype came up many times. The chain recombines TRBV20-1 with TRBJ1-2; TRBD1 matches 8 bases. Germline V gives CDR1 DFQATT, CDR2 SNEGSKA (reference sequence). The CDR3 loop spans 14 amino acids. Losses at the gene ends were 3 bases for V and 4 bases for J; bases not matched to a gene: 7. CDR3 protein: CSASAPTGAYGYTF. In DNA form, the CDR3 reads TGCAGTGCTAGTGCGCCGACAGGGGCCTATGGCTACACCTTC.

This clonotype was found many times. The DNA for the CDR3 is TGTGCCATCAGTTCCGGGACAAAACTGTTTTTT. Amino acid sequence: CAISSGTKLFF. The rearrangement links TRBV10-3 to TRBJ1-4; D may be TRBD1 (5 bases). Trimming stripped 5 bases from V and 10 bases from J, with 8 bases between. CDR1 and CDR2 (germline): ENHRY, SYGVKD. The CDR3 sequence is 11 residues long.

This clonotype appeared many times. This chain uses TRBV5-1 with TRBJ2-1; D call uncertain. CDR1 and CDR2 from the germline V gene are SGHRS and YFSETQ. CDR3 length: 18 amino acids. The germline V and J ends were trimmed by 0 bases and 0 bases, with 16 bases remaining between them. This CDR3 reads CASSLVPVASGSYNEQFF. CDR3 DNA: TGCGCCAGCAGCTTGGTTCCGGTGGCTTCAGGCTCCTACAATGAGCAGTTCTTC.

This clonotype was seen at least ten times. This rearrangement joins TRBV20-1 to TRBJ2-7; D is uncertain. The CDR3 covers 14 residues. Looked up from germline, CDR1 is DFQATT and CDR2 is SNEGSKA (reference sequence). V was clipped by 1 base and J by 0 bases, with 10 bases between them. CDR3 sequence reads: CSARAETNSYEQYF. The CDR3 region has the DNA TGCAGTGCTAGAGCTGAGACAAACTCCTACGAGCAGTACTTC.

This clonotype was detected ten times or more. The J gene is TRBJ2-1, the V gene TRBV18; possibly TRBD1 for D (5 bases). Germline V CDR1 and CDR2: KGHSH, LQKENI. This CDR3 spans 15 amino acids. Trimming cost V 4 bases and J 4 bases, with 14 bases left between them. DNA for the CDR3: TGTGCCAGCTCACTCCGCCGTGGGGCATACAATGAGCAGTTCTTC. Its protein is CASSLRRGAYNEQFF.

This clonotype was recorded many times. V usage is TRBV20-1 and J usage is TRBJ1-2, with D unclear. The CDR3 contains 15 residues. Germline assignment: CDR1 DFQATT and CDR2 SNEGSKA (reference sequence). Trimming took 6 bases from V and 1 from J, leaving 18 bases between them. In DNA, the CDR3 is TGCAGTGCCAGAAAAAAGGTCACAAATAACTATGGCTACACCTTC. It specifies CSARKKVTNNYGYTF.

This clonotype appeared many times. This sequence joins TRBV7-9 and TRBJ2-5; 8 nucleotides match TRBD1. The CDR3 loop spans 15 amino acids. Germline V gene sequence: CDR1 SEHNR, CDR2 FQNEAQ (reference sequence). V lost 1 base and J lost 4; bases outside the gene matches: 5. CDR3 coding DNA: TGTGCCAGCAGCTTAGGAACAGGGGGGTCAGAGACCCAGTACTTC. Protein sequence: CASSLGTGGSETQYF.

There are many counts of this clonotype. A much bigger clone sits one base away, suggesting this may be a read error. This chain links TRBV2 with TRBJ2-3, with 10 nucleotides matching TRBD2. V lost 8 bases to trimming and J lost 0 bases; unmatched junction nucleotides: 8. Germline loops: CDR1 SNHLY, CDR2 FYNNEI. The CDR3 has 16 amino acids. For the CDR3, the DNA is TGTGCCAGCGGTCAAGGACTAGCGGCTAGCACAGATACGCAGTATTTT. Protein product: CASGQGLAASTDTQYF. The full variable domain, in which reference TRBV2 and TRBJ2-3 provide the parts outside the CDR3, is EPEVTQTPSHQVTQMGQEVILRCVPISNHLYFYWYRQILGQKVEFLVSFYNNEISEKSEIFDDQFSVERPDGSNFTLKIRSTKLEDSAMYFCASGQGLAASTDTQYFGPGTRLTVL.

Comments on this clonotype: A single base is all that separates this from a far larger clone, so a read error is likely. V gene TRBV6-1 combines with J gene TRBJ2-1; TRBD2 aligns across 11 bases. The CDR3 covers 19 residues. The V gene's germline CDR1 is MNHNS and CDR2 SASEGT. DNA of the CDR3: TGTGCCATCAGTGAGTCGTCTAGCGGGAGGCGTAGCTCCTACAATGAGCAGTTCTTC. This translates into CAISESSSGRRSSYNEQFF.

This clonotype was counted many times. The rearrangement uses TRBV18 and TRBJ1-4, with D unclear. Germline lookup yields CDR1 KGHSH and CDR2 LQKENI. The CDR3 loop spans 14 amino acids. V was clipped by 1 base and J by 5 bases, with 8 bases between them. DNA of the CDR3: TGTGCCAGCTCACCACGGCCGGGAAATGAAAAACTGTTTTTT. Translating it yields CASSPRPGNEKLFF.

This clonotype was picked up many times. This CDR3 reads CASSPEQVSLSSGNTIYF. The CDR3 DNA is TGTGCCAGCTCACCAGAACAGGTGTCTTTAAGCTCTGGAAACACCATATATTTT. The chain links TRBV18 to TRBJ1-3; possible D gene TRBD1, 5 bases. Trimming took off 2 bases at V and 0 bases at J, with 17 bases between the two ends. CDR1 KGHSH and CDR2 LQKENI come from the germline V gene. This CDR3 spans 18 amino acids.